These T cell receptor beta chains were read from a single sample in a study of T cell responses to AZD1222 COVID-19 vaccine. Only in-frame clones appear in the TCRdb table, and some are missing; sequencing was by immunoSEQ multiplex PCR. The repertoire holds approximately 150,000 clones, around 93% seen once, with 1.9% in the top ten. The material was peripheral blood, obtained on day 0 of AZD1222 vaccination. These TCRs come from an adult in good health. The CDR3 runs from the conserved cysteine through the conserved F or W. D genes are given only for firm matches.

15	-	TRBV21-1	TRBJ2-5	CASSKEGQGQETQYF
13	-	TRBV5-1	TRBJ1-1	CASSLEGVTEAFF
17	-	TRBV7-8	TRBJ1-6	CASSLGTTLKMSAPLHF
15	-	TRBV11-2	TRBJ2-1	CASSFSVRRNNEQFF
15	TRBD2	TRBV9	TRBJ2-7	CASSPTGLGSHEQYF
12	-	TRBV12-3/TRBV12-4	TRBJ1-2	CASSLPGLGYTF
15	TRBD1	TRBV5-1	TRBJ2-1	CASSRTGVFYNEQFF
13	-	TRBV5-6	TRBJ2-4	CASSFPDTNIQYF
14	TRBD1	TRBV11-2	TRBJ2-7	CASSPEDRVYEQYF
16	TRBD1	TRBV6-2/TRBV6-3	TRBJ1-5	CASSYPTGNSNQPQHF
14	-	TRBV5-1	TRBJ2-5	CASSLVGGRETQYF
16	TRBD1	TRBV6-2/TRBV6-3	TRBJ1-5	CASSYSGQGTIQPQHF
15	-	TRBV7-8	TRBJ1-3	CASSLDRSSGNTIYF
12	-	TRBV3-1/TRBV3-2	TRBJ2-1	CASSQVLTEQFF
11	-	TRBV10-1	TRBJ2-2	CASSDGEGLFF
14	-	TRBV28	TRBJ1-4	CASSSTGFNEKLFF